A selection of T cell receptor beta chains follows, all from one sample in a study of identical twins. TCRdb reprocessed the 5' RACE reads via MiXCR and lists one record per CDR3 protein. The sample carries some 250,000 distinct CDR3 sequences, approximately 12% recorded once. These data were also reused for a study on yellow fever vaccine responses in identical twins.

Sequences were obtained from memory (CD45RO+) T cells sorted from blood. All receptors come from a woman younger than 30 in good health. Each CDR3 is given with its conserved first and last residue. A D gene is named only where the DNA matches it firmly. Clone size is given for some rows only: seen once, a few or many times, or a class if the clone is expanded.

clone size: many
V gene: TRBV28
D gene: TRBD1
J gene: TRBJ2-3
CDR3 length: 13
CDR3 DNA: TGTGCCAGCAGTGGACAGGCTCAAGATACGCAGTATTTT
CDR3 protein: CASSGQAQDTQYF

clone size: few
V gene: TRBV7-6
D gene: TRBD1
J gene: TRBJ2-7
CDR3 length: 16
CDR3 DNA: TGTGCCAGCAGCTTAGGAGGGACAGGGGGTAGTTACGAGCAGTACTTC
CDR3 protein: CASSLGGTGGSYEQYF

clone size: few
V gene: TRBV12-3/TRBV12-4
D gene: TRBD2
J gene: TRBJ2-3
CDR3 length: 14
CDR3 DNA: TGTGCCAGCGGGAGCGGGACCGGTGGAGATACGCAGTATTTT
CDR3 protein: CASGSGTGGDTQYF

clone size: few
V gene: TRBV5-1
D gene: TRBD2
J gene: TRBJ2-3
CDR3 length: 15
CDR3 DNA: TGCGCCAGCAGCTTGCGGGGGGTTGCCACAGATACGCAGTATTTT
CDR3 protein: CASSLRGVATDTQYF

clone size: -
V gene: TRBV6-2/TRBV6-3
D gene: TRBD2
J gene: TRBJ2-1
CDR3 length: 13
CDR3 DNA: TGTGCCAGCAGTCGGACTAGCGGGAGAGAGCAGTTCTTC
CDR3 protein: CASSRTSGREQFF

clone size: many
V gene: TRBV7-2
D gene: -
J gene: TRBJ2-7
CDR3 length: 15
CDR3 DNA: TGTGCCAGCAGCTTTCAGGTGGGGAGCTCCTACGAGCAGTACTTC
CDR3 protein: CASSFQVGSSYEQYF

clone size: many
V gene: TRBV4-1
D gene: TRBD1
J gene: TRBJ2-2
CDR3 length: 14
CDR3 DNA: TGCGCCAGCAGCCGGGACAGGGTATCCGGGGAGCTGTTTTTT
CDR3 protein: CASSRDRVSGELFF

clone size: many
V gene: TRBV12-3/TRBV12-4
D gene: -
J gene: TRBJ2-7
CDR3 length: 15
CDR3 DNA: TGTGCCAGCAGTTTATCGGAAGCGGATCCCTACGAGCAGTACTTC
CDR3 protein: CASSLSEADPYEQYF

clone size: -
V gene: TRBV11-3
D gene: -
J gene: TRBJ2-2
CDR3 length: 13
CDR3 DNA: -
CDR3 protein: CASSLDTGELFFF

clone size: -
V gene: TRBV7-9
D gene: TRBD2
J gene: TRBJ2-5
CDR3 length: 15
CDR3 DNA: TGTGCCAGCAGCTTTGGGGGGGGAACGGGGGAGACCCAGTACTTC
CDR3 protein: CASSFGGGTGETQYF

clone size: many
V gene: TRBV29-1
D gene: -
J gene: TRBJ2-2
CDR3 length: 13
CDR3 DNA: TGCAGCGTGACTGAGACAGCTACCGGGGAGCTGTTTTTT
CDR3 protein: CSVTETATGELFF

clone size: -
V gene: TRBV10-2
D gene: TRBD1
J gene: TRBJ2-7
CDR3 length: 15
CDR3 DNA: TGCGCCAGCACCCTGCAGGGGGCAGGATCCTACGAGCAGTACTTC
CDR3 protein: CASTLQGAGSYEQYF

clone size: -
V gene: TRBV15
D gene: TRBD2
J gene: TRBJ2-5
CDR3 length: 15
CDR3 DNA: TGTGCCACCAGCAGGGGACTAGCGGCGGATGGGGACCAGTACTTC
CDR3 protein: CATSRGLAADGDQYF

clone size: -
V gene: TRBV7-2
D gene: -
J gene: TRBJ2-3
CDR3 length: 15
CDR3 DNA: TGTGCCAGCAGCCCAGGGAGACTCAACACAGATACGCAGTATTTT
CDR3 protein: CASSPGRLNTDTQYF

clone size: few
V gene: TRBV5-1
D gene: TRBD1
J gene: TRBJ2-7
CDR3 length: 16
CDR3 DNA: TGCGCCAGCAGCTTGGCTCGAGGGACAGGGGGTTTCGAGCAGTACTTC
CDR3 protein: CASSLARGTGGFEQYF

clone size: many
V gene: TRBV3-1
D gene: -
J gene: TRBJ2-7
CDR3 length: 14
CDR3 DNA: TGTGCCAGCAGCCGCCGGGAAACTCACTACGAGCAGTACTTC
CDR3 protein: CASSRRETHYEQYF

clone size: many
V gene: TRBV9
D gene: -
J gene: TRBJ2-7
CDR3 length: 12
CDR3 DNA: TGTGCCAGCAGCGGAGAGTCATACGAGCAGTACTTC
CDR3 protein: CASSGESYEQYF

clone size: -
V gene: TRBV4-2
D gene: -
J gene: TRBJ2-3
CDR3 length: 15
CDR3 DNA: TGTGCCAGCAGCCAAGATCCCCAGCAGGGGTATACGCAGTATTTT
CDR3 protein: CASSQDPQQGYTQYF

clone size: -
V gene: TRBV12-3/TRBV12-4
D gene: TRBD2
J gene: TRBJ2-2
CDR3 length: 15
CDR3 DNA: TGTGCCAGCAGGGGAACTAGCGTTGCCACCGGGGAGCTGTTTTTT
CDR3 protein: CASRGTSVATGELFF

clone size: -
V gene: TRBV7-2
D gene: TRBD1
J gene: TRBJ2-5
CDR3 length: 14
CDR3 DNA: TGTGCCAGCAGACGAACAGGGGGCCGAGAGACCCAGTACTTC
CDR3 protein: CASRRTGGRETQYF

clone size: -
V gene: TRBV20-1
D gene: -
J gene: TRBJ2-7
CDR3 length: 14
CDR3 DNA: TGCAGTGCTAGAATGGGGGAAGGCTCGGGCGAGCAGCACTTC
CDR3 protein: CSARMGEGSGEQHF

clone size: few
V gene: TRBV7-6
D gene: -
J gene: TRBJ2-3
CDR3 length: 14
CDR3 DNA: TGTGCCAGCAGCTCCGGGAGAAAGACAGATACGCAGTATTTT
CDR3 protein: CASSSGRKTDTQYF

clone size: few
V gene: TRBV9
D gene: -
J gene: TRBJ2-5
CDR3 length: 16
CDR3 DNA: TGTGCCAGCAGCGTAGATGCGGGCCCTCGGCCAGAGACCCAGTACTTC
CDR3 protein: CASSVDAGPRPETQYF

clone size: -
V gene: TRBV5-6
D gene: -
J gene: TRBJ1-2
CDR3 length: 15
CDR3 DNA: TGTGCCAGCAGCCATGCCGGTACAGGCGGCTATGGCTACACCTTC
CDR3 protein: CASSHAGTGGYGYTF

clone size: -
V gene: TRBV15
D gene: TRBD2
J gene: TRBJ2-5
CDR3 length: 16
CDR3 DNA: TGTGCCACCGGAGGGACTAGCGGGGGGGCCGGGGAGACCCAGTACTTC
CDR3 protein: CATGGTSGGAGETQYF

clone size: few
V gene: TRBV11-2
D gene: -
J gene: TRBJ2-5
CDR3 length: 13
CDR3 DNA: TGTGCCAGCAGACCCCCATGGGGGGAGACCCAGTACTTC
CDR3 protein: CASRPPWGETQYF

clone size: many
V gene: TRBV7-9
D gene: -
J gene: TRBJ1-1
CDR3 length: 12
CDR3 DNA: TGTGCCAGCAACCTCATTGACACTGAAGCTTTCTTT
CDR3 protein: CASNLIDTEAFF

clone size: many
V gene: TRBV12-3/TRBV12-4
D gene: -
J gene: TRBJ2-1
CDR3 length: 13
CDR3 DNA: TGTGCCAGCAGTTTTAAGGGGGGGCATGAGCAGTTCTTC
CDR3 protein: CASSFKGGHEQFF

clone size: -
V gene: TRBV6-1
D gene: -
J gene: TRBJ2-2
CDR3 length: 14
CDR3 DNA: TGTGCCAGCGGGTCAGGGGCGACCACCGGGGAGCTGTTTTTT
CDR3 protein: CASGSGATTGELFF

clone size: many
V gene: TRBV20-1
D gene: TRBD2
J gene: TRBJ2-3
CDR3 length: 15
CDR3 DNA: TGCAGTGCTAGTCTTCTAGCGGACGTTGTTGATACGCAGTATTTT
CDR3 protein: CSASLLADVVDTQYF

clone size: -
V gene: TRBV29-1
D gene: -
J gene: TRBJ2-2
CDR3 length: 14
CDR3 DNA: TGCAGCGTTGATCCGGGGAGCGGCACCGGGGAGCTGTTTTTT
CDR3 protein: CSVDPGSGTGELFF

clone size: many
V gene: TRBV10-3
D gene: TRBD2
J gene: TRBJ2-1
CDR3 length: 14
CDR3 DNA: TGTGCCATCAGCGAGGGACTAGCGGGATATGAGCAGTTCTTC
CDR3 protein: CAISEGLAGYEQFF

clone size: few
V gene: TRBV4-3
D gene: -
J gene: TRBJ2-1
CDR3 length: 14
CDR3 DNA: TGCGCCAGCAGCCAAGTAACGGGAGTGGCTGAGCAGTTCTTC
CDR3 protein: CASSQVTGVAEQFF

clone size: few
V gene: TRBV29-1
D gene: TRBD2
J gene: TRBJ2-1
CDR3 length: 16
CDR3 DNA: TGCAGCGTTAGAAAGCGGGGGGGCGGTTCTGTCAATGAGCAGTTCTTC
CDR3 protein: CSVRKRGGGSVNEQFF

clone size: -
V gene: TRBV11-2
D gene: -
J gene: TRBJ2-5
CDR3 length: 15
CDR3 DNA: TGTGCCAGCAGCTTAGATCTACGGAAGACAGAGACCCAGTACTTC
CDR3 protein: CASSLDLRKTETQYF

clone size: many
V gene: TRBV18
D gene: -
J gene: TRBJ2-3
CDR3 length: 14
CDR3 DNA: TGTGCCAGCTCACCCCTCGCCGGCACAGATACGCAGTATTTT
CDR3 protein: CASSPLAGTDTQYF

clone size: -
V gene: TRBV12-3/TRBV12-4
D gene: -
J gene: TRBJ1-1
CDR3 length: 15
CDR3 DNA: TGTGCCAGCAGTACATACAGGGCTTTGAACACTGAAGCTTTCTTT
CDR3 protein: CASSTYRALNTEAFF

clone size: -
V gene: TRBV20-1
D gene: TRBD1
J gene: TRBJ1-1
CDR3 length: 14
CDR3 DNA: TGCAGTGCTCCCCGGACAGGGAGGCCTCGTGAAGCTTTCTTT
CDR3 protein: CSAPRTGRPREAFF

clone size: -
V gene: TRBV12-3/TRBV12-4
D gene: TRBD1
J gene: TRBJ2-7
CDR3 length: 17
CDR3 DNA: TGTGCCAGCAGTCCCAGAGCCGGGACAGGGACCTCCTACGAGCAGTACTTC
CDR3 protein: CASSPRAGTGTSYEQYF

clone size: -
V gene: TRBV14
D gene: -
J gene: TRBJ2-1
CDR3 length: 16
CDR3 DNA: TGTGCCAGCAGCCAAGATGGGAAGGGAACCTACAATGAGCAGTTCTTC
CDR3 protein: CASSQDGKGTYNEQFF